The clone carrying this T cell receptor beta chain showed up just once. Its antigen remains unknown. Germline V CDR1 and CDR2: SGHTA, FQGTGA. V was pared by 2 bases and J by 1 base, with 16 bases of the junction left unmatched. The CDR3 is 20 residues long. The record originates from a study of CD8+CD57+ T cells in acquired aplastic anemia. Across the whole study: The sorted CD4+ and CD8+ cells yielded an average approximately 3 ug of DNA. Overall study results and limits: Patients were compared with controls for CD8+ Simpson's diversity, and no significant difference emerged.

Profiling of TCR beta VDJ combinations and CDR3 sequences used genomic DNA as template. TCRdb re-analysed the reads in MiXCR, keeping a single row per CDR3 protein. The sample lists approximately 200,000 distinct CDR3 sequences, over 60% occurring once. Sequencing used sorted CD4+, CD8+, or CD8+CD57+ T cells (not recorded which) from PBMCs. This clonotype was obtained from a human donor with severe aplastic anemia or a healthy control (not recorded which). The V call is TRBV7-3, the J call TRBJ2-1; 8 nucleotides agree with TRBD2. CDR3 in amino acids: CASSLPTSTSAGGSYNEQFF. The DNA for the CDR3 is TGTGCCAGCAGCTTACCGACATCGACTAGCGCCGGGGGGTCCTACAATGAGCAGTTCTTC.